This paragraph reports one T cell receptor (beta chain). Antigen specificity is unknown. These data are taken from a study of Ad26.COV2.S vaccination and SARS-CoV-2 variants. Study context: It was the COV1001 Ad26.COV2.S trial arm that included the donor.

Treatment specified: 15 to 20 received Ad26.COV2.S at low or high dose, single or two shots; about 5 received placebo; per-sample allocation not given. Day 63 after the first injection of vaccine or placebo was the sampling time. Measured with immunoSEQ multiplex PCR; TCRdb has only the in-frame clones, and not every one. The sample yields 360,000 or so clones, 89% seen once. Broader study findings: Substantial post-vaccination breadth of spike-specific CD8+ and CD4+ T cell responses was reported. Greater spike-specific TCR breadth was seen in vaccine recipients than in placebo recipients.

The CDR3 is 14 residues long. V shed 2 bases and J shed 5 bases, with 12 bases lying between them. Germline-derived CDR1 and CDR2 are LNHDA and SQIVND (reference sequence). This clonotype was sampled from a person between 18 and 65 years old who received the Ad26.COV2.S COVID-19 vaccine or a placebo. This specimen consisted of peripheral blood, obtained in a trial of Ad26.COV2.S vaccine versus placebo. The rearrangement uses TRBV19 and TRBJ1-1, with no clear D. CDR3 DNA sequence: TGTGCCAGTAGTATATCCGGACGTTCTACTGAAGCTTTCTTT. Translating gives CASSISGRSTEAFF.